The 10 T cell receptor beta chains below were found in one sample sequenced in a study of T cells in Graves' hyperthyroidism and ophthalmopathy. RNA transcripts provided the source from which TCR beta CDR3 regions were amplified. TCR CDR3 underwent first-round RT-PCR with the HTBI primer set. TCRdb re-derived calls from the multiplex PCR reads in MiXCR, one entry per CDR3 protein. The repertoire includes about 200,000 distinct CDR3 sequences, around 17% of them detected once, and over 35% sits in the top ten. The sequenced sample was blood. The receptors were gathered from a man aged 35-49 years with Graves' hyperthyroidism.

The CDR3: CSAGPTPLHF. The CDR3 DNA follows: TGCAGTGCTGGGCCAACACCCCTCCACTTT. The chain has TRBV20-1 and TRBJ1-6; no clear D. This CDR3 is 10 amino acids long. Germline V CDR1 and CDR2: DFQATT, SNEGSKA (reference sequence). The ends were cut back, 5 bases at V and 11 bases at J, with 7 bases in the middle.

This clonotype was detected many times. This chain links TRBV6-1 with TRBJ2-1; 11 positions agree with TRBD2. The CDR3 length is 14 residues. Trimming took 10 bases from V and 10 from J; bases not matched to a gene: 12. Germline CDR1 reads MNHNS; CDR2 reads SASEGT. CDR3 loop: CAISFSGGVGEQFF. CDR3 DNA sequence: TGTGCCATCTCATTTAGCGGGGGGGTGGGGGAGCAGTTCTTC.

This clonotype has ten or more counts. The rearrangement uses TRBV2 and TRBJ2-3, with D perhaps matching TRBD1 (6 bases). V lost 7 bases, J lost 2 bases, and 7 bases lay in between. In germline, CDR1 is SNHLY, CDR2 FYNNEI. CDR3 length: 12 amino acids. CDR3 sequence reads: CASNRDTDTQYF. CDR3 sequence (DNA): TGTGCCAGCAACAGGGACACAGATACGCAGTATTTT.

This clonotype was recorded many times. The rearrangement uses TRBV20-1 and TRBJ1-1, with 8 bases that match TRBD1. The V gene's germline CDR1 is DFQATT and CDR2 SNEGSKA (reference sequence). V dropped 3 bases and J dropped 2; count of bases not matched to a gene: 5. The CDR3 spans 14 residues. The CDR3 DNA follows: TGCAGTGCTAGGCCCGGGACAGGAAACACTGAAGCTTTCTTT. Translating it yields CSARPGTGNTEAFF.

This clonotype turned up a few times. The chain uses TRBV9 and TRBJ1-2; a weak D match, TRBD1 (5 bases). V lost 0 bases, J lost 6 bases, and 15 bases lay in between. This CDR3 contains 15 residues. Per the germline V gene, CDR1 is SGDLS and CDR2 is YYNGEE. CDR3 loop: CASSVGVSRENGYTF. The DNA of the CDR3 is TGTGCCAGCAGCGTAGGGGTTAGCAGGGAGAATGGCTACACCTTC.

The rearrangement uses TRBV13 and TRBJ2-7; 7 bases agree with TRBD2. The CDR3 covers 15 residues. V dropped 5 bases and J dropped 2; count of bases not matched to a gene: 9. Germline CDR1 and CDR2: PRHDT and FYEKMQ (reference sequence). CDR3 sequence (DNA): TGTGCCAGCAGCGCCGGAGCGGGACCCACCTACGAGCAGTACTTC. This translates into CASSAGAGPTYEQYF.

Here the CDR3 DNA reads TGCAGTGCTGTACGAGCGGGGGGGGGGAATGAGCAGTTCTTC. Translation gives CSAVRAGGGNEQFF. V and J are TRBV20-1 and TRBJ2-1; 10 positions agree with TRBD2. The CDR3 has 14 amino acids. V shed 5 bases and J 7 bases; nucleotides not matched to a gene: 8. Germline V gene data show CDR1 as DFQATT and CDR2 as SNEGSKA (reference sequence).

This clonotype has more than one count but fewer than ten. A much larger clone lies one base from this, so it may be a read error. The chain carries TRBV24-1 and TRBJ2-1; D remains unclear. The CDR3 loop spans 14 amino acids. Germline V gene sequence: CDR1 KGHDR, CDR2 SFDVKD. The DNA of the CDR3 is TGTGTCACCAGTGATTTAACCTCCTACAATGAGCAGTTCTTC. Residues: CVTSDLTSYNEQFF.

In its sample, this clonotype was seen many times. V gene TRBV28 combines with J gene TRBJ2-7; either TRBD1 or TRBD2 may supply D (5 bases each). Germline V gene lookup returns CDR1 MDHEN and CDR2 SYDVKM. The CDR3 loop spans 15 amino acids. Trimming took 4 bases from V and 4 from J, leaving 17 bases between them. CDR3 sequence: CASSSPGTGRYEQYF. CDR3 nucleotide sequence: TGTGCCAGCAGTTCCCCCGGGACCGGTCGGTACGAGCAGTACTTC.

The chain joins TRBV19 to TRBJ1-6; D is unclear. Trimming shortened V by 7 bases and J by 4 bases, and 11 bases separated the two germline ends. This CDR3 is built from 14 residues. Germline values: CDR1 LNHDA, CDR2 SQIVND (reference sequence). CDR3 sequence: CASNPGPYNSPLHF. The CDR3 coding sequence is TGTGCCAGTAATCCGGGCCCTTATAATTCACCCCTCCACTTT.